This TCR beta chain stems from a study of blood T cells in healthy people across ages. General study findings and limits: The long-lived group displayed more naive CD4+ cells, plus higher diversity, than the aged donors did. Calculation of diversity from one million T cells yielded estimates considered to be underestimates.

As concerns this clonotype: The target antigen is unknown.

Primers used in a second PCR of about 6 to 12 cycles were a sample-barcoded 5' primer and a J-beta primer mix. TCRdb reprocessed the 5' RACE reads with MiXCR, giving one entry per CDR3 protein. There are 700,000 to 950,000 distinct CDR3 sequences in the sample; nearly 60% occur only once, and about 20% lies in the top ten. The length of the CDR3 is 16 residues. Trimming took 3 bases from V and 0 from J, leaving 18 bases between them. Germline lookup yields CDR1 DFQATT and CDR2 SNEGSKA (reference sequence). Sequenced: blood. The origin of this receptor is a man aged 25 to 45 in good health. The chain is built from TRBV20-1 and TRBJ2-7; perhaps TRBD1 as D (6 bases). The CDR3 DNA reads TGCAGTGCTAGGGAAAGTAGGGGGAGCATCTCCTACGAGCAGTACTTC. Protein product: CSARESRGSISYEQYF.